One and the same sample provided the 25 T cell receptor beta chains below, sequenced in a study of blood T cells in healthy people across ages. For the second PCR, which ran for roughly 6 to 12 cycles, a sample-barcoded 5' primer and a J-beta primer mix were used. TCRdb re-called the 5' RACE reads with MiXCR, one entry per CDR3 protein. The sample consists of hundreds of thousands of distinct CDR3 sequences, roughly 21% of them appearing once. The sample consisted of blood. All receptors come from a man in his 70s in good health.

This clonotype occurred a few times. This may arise from a read error, as a much more abundant clone is one base away. V usage is TRBV7-2 and J usage is TRBJ2-1; 8 positions match TRBD2. Per the germline V gene, CDR1 is SGHTA and CDR2 is FQGNSA. This CDR3 region has 17 residues. V dropped 8 bases and J dropped 2; count of bases not matched to a gene: 14. CDR3 region: CASGRRGSGNTYNEQFF. CDR3 coding DNA: TGTGCCAGCGGCCGTAGGGGTAGCGGGAACACCTACAATGAGCAGTTCTTC.

This clonotype was counted between two and nine times. The CDR3 loop reads CESSSYEQYF. The CDR3 region has the DNA TGTGAGAGTAGCTCCTACGAGCAGTACTTC. The chain recombines TRBV6-6 with TRBJ2-7; D is unresolved. CDR1 is MNHNY and CDR2 is SVGAGI in the germline V gene (reference sequence). This CDR3 has 10 residues.

This clonotype has only a few counts. The J gene is TRBJ2-5, the V gene TRBV25-1; D is perhaps TRBD1 (6 bases). The CDR3 extends over 15 amino acids. The germline gives CDR1 MGHDK, CDR2 SYGVNS. The V and J ends lost 6 bases and 2 bases respectively, with 16 bases between them. This CDR3 reads CASSKEAGEQETQYF. In nucleotides, the CDR3 is TGTGCCAGCAGCAAGGAGGCAGGGGAGCAAGAGACCCAGTACTTC.

This clonotype came up many times. The V and J genes are TRBV18 and TRBJ2-3; D possibly uses TRBD1 or TRBD2 (5 bases each). Germline-derived CDR1 and CDR2 are KGHSH and LQKENI. The germline V and J ends were trimmed by 3 bases and 6 bases, with 22 bases remaining between them. CDR3 length equals 17 residues. Written as DNA, the CDR3 is TGTGCCAGCTCACCCGGCCTGGGACCAGAGAAAATGGATACGCAGTATTTT. Translated: CASSPGLGPEKMDTQYF.

The rearrangement links TRBV18 to TRBJ2-5; no definite D call. This CDR3 is 12 amino acids long. CDR1 KGHSH and CDR2 LQKENI come from the germline V gene. Deletions cut 6 bases from V and 3 bases from J, with 8 bases between. The CDR3 nucleotides are TGTGCCAGCTCTAAGTCTAAAGAGACCCAGTACTTC. Translation gives CASSKSKETQYF. Combining the CDR3 with reference TRBV18 and TRBJ2-5 gives the whole variable domain NAGVMQNPRHLVRRRGQEARLRCSPMKGHSHVYWYRQLPEEGLKFMVYLQKENIIDESGMPKERFSAEFPKEGPSILRIQQVVRGDSAAYFCASSKSKETQYFGPGTRLLVL.

In its sample, this clonotype was seen a few times. The chain has TRBV19 and TRBJ2-4; 10 bases fit TRBD1. CDR1 is LNHDA, CDR2 SQIVND, per germline (reference sequence). The CDR3 runs to 16 residues. The junction had 12 bases not matched to a gene; V was cut back by 7 bases and J by 6 bases. In nucleotides, the CDR3 is TGTGCCAGTACCGAACTAACCCGGGACAGGGGAAACATTCAGTACTTC. It encodes CASTELTRDRGNIQYF.

In its sample, this clonotype was seen a few times. V gene TRBV6-5 combines with J gene TRBJ1-5; D gene uncertain. Germline V gene lookup returns CDR1 MNHEY and CDR2 SVGAGI. With 0 bases removed from V and 0 bases from J, the gap between germline ends came to 3 bases. This CDR3 has 14 amino acids. CDR3 DNA sequence: TGTGCCAGCAGTTACTCAGGTAGCAATCAGCCCCAGCATTTT. Residues: CASSYSGSNQPQHF.

A few counts support this clonotype. The V gene is TRBV20-1, the J gene TRBJ1-3; no clear D. Trimming removed 0 bases from V and 5 bases from J, with 5 bases in between. The length of the CDR3 is 12 residues. The germline gives CDR1 DFQATT, CDR2 SNEGSKA (reference sequence). CDR3 nucleotide sequence: TGCAGTGCTAGAGAGGGTCGAAACACCATATATTTT. This codes for CSAREGRNTIYF.

This clonotype came up many times. V and J are TRBV18 and TRBJ2-5, with 8 bases aligning to TRBD2. Germline V gene sequence: CDR1 KGHSH, CDR2 LQKENI. V trimming: 3 bases; J trimming: 5 bases; junction bases outside the gene matches: 5. The CDR3 is 14 amino acids. DNA of the CDR3: TGTGCCAGCTCACCTACGGGAGGGTCGGAGACCCAGTACTTC. This translates into CASSPTGGSETQYF.

This clonotype was seen more than once but under ten times. The chain employs TRBV24-1 and TRBJ2-3, with D unclear. From germline, CDR1 is KGHDR and CDR2 SFDVKD. V was cut by 0 bases and J by 1 base, with 7 bases left in between. The CDR3 is made up of 15 amino acids. The CDR3: CATSDLWARTDTQYF. CDR3 bases: TGTGCCACCAGTGATTTGTGGGCCCGCACAGATACGCAGTATTTT.

In regard to this clonotype: At one of its ends the junction is not consistent with the germline gene, which may arise from a read error. J is TRBJ2-1 and V is TRBV3-1, with D perhaps assigned TRBD1 or TRBD2 (5 bases each). The DNA end is more similar to TRBJ2-5, so the J call may be wrong. This CDR3 is built from 15 residues. CDR1 is LGHDT and CDR2 is YNNKEL in the germline V gene (reference sequence). The CDR3 DNA follows: TGTGTCAGCAGCCAAGACCCCGGGGCGGGTGAGACCCAGTACTTC. Its protein product is CVSSQDPGAGETQYF.

The J gene is TRBJ2-1, the V gene TRBV7-9; 12 nucleotides align to TRBD2. The ends lost 5 bases at V and 6 bases at J; junction bases unmatched: 8. The CDR3 covers 16 residues. CDR1 is SEHNR and CDR2 is FQNEAQ in the germline V gene (reference sequence). The CDR3 sequence is CASSPWLAGGLNEQFF. CDR3 DNA sequence: TGTGCCAGCAGCCCGTGGCTAGCGGGGGGGCTCAATGAGCAGTTCTTC.

The rearrangement uses TRBV7-9 and TRBJ2-4; D call uncertain. CDR3 length equals 17 residues. Per the germline V gene, CDR1 is SEHNR and CDR2 is FQNEAQ (reference sequence). With 4 bases removed from V and 0 bases from J, the gap between germline ends came to 16 bases. The CDR3 reads CASSSSLRTLAKNIQYF. CDR3 in DNA: TGTGCCAGCAGCTCGAGCCTTCGAACACTAGCCAAAAACATTCAGTACTTC.

The chain carries TRBV20-1 and TRBJ2-7, with TRBD1 identical over 7 bases. Germline trimming cut 2 bases from V and 2 bases from J; bases unmatched to any gene: 9. The CDR3 has 15 amino acids. Per the germline V gene, CDR1 is DFQATT and CDR2 is SNEGSKA (reference sequence). CDR3 sequence (DNA): TGCAGTGCTAGACCCGACAGGGAATCCCCCTACGAGCAGTACTTC. Translated: CSARPDRESPYEQYF.

This clonotype was counted ten times or more. V and J are TRBV19 and TRBJ2-5; D gene ambiguous. There are 11 residues in the CDR3. Germline V lookup: CDR1 LNHDA, CDR2 SQIVND (reference sequence). V dropped 6 bases and J dropped 5 bases, with 7 bases sitting between them. The chain's CDR3 is CASRAGETQYF. CDR3 in DNA: TGTGCCAGTAGGGCCGGTGAGACCCAGTACTTC.

This clonotype has just a few counts. This chain connects TRBV14 to TRBJ2-2, with 9 bases aligning to TRBD1. In germline, CDR1 is SGHDN, CDR2 FVKESK. This CDR3 region has 15 residues. V gave up 5 bases and J gave up 7 bases; unmatched junction bases: 8. In DNA, the CDR3 is TGTGCCAGCAGCAGGCTTGGACAGGGGAACGGGGAGCTGTTTTTT. Translating gives CASSRLGQGNGELFF.

This clonotype was found a few times. This rearrangement joins TRBV4-1 to TRBJ2-1; 8 nucleotides match TRBD2. The ends lost 0 bases at V and 7 bases at J; junction bases unmatched: 8. CDR3 length: 16 residues. The germline gives CDR1 MGHRA, CDR2 YSYEKL. CDR3 nucleotides: TGCGCCAGCAGCCAAGATCTAGAGCGGGAGAAAAATGAGCAGTTCTTC. Translation: CASSQDLEREKNEQFF.

V gene TRBV11-2 combines with J gene TRBJ2-5, with 8 nucleotides matching TRBD1. The end of the DNA fits TRBJ2-7 better, so the J call may be wrong. The CDR3 spans 16 residues. CDR1 is SGHAT, CDR2 FQNNGV, per germline. The CDR3 bases are TGTGCCAGCAGCTTAGGGCCGACAGGGGATACCTACGAGCAGTACTTC. Translated: CASSLGPTGDTYEQYF.

The sample holds a few counts of this clonotype. V is TRBV6-5 and J is TRBJ1-1, with no clear D. Trimming took 4 bases from V and 2 from J, leaving 17 bases between them. Per germline, CDR1 MNHEY and CDR2 SVGAGI. The CDR3 loop spans 16 amino acids. The CDR3 loop reads CASSLITPLGNTEAFF. The CDR3 DNA reads as TGTGCCAGCAGTTTGATTACACCCCTCGGCAACACTGAAGCTTTCTTT.

V usage is TRBV30 and J usage is TRBJ2-3, with no clear D. Germline CDR1 and CDR2: GTSNPN and SVGIG (reference sequence). V was trimmed by 0 bases and J by 6 bases, leaving 13 bases between them. The CDR3 is 14 amino acids. This CDR3 is CAWSVHSSTDTQYF. The CDR3 coding sequence is TGTGCCTGGAGTGTACACAGTTCGACGGATACGCAGTATTTT.

The table lists this clonotype with a few counts. V is TRBV27 and J is TRBJ2-5; 10 bases agree with TRBD2. The DNA matches TRBJ2-7 better at its end, which makes the J call doubtful. This CDR3 is built from 17 residues. CDR1 is MNHEY, CDR2 SMNVEV, per germline (reference sequence). In DNA form, the CDR3 reads TGTGCCAGCAGTTTATCGGGACTAGCGCCAAGCTCCTACGAGCAGTACTTC. Its protein product is CASSLSGLAPSSYEQYF.

The table lists this clonotype with a few counts. The V call is TRBV6-5, the J call TRBJ2-2; a possible D gene is TRBD2 (6 bases). This CDR3 region has 17 residues. The germline gives CDR1 MNHEY, CDR2 SVGAGI. V was pared by 4 bases and J by 5 bases, with 20 bases between. CDR3 residues: CASSSIGPSAGTGELFF. The CDR3 bases are TGTGCCAGCAGTTCCATCGGGCCCTCGGCGGGGACCGGGGAGCTGTTTTTT.

The chain has TRBV5-1 and TRBJ2-4; 7 bases are a match to TRBD1. The CDR3 covers 14 residues. Germline V gives CDR1 SGHRS, CDR2 YFSETQ. Unmatched junction bases numbered 11, after V lost 4 bases and J lost 10 bases. For the CDR3, the DNA is TGCGCCAGCAGCAACCCGGGACAGAGATCTATTCAGTACTTC. This translates into CASSNPGQRSIQYF.

The J gene is TRBJ1-2, the V gene TRBV5-1; D ambiguous. There are 14 residues in the CDR3. From germline, CDR1 is SGHRS and CDR2 YFSETQ. V lost 2 bases to trimming and J lost 8 bases, with 16 bases between them. The CDR3 loop is CASSFSGPPEGYTF. The CDR3 DNA reads TGCGCCAGCAGCTTTTCCGGACCACCGGAGGGCTACACCTTC.

A word on this clonotype: A much larger clonotype is one base distant, so this may be a read error. The J gene is TRBJ1-2, the V gene TRBV12-3 or TRBV12-4; 8 bases line up with TRBD1. This CDR3 has 15 amino acids. The CDR3 sequence is CASSFFGDRGYGCTF. In DNA, the CDR3 is TGTGCCAGCAGTTTCTTCGGTGACAGGGGTTATGGCTGCACCTTC.